The clone carrying this T cell receptor (beta chain) was counted only a few times. By flow cytometry, patients selected for sequencing had shown an expansion of CD8+CD57+ cells. This specimen belongs to a study of CD8+CD57+ T cells in acquired aplastic anemia. Overall study: The study obtained an average of approximately 2.9 ug of DNA from sorted CD4+ and CD8+ cells.

Researchers used genomic DNA as the template to profile TCR beta VDJ and CDR3. TCRdb reprocessed the reads via MiXCR and lists one record per CDR3 protein. The table includes roughly 170,000 distinct CDR3 sequences, around 50% detected once. J gave up 6 bases and V 2 bases, and 7 bases lay outside the gene matches. CDR1 and CDR2 (germline): SNHLY, FYNNEI. This CDR3 spans 14 amino acids. The V gene is TRBV2, the J gene TRBJ2-7; TRBD1 aligns across 7 bases. The TCR originated in a human donor with aplastic anemia. The sample taken for sequencing was sorted CD4+, CD8+, or CD8+CD57+ T cells (not recorded which) from PBMCs. CDR3 nucleotide sequence: TGTGCCAGCAGTGAACGACAGGGAGAAGTCGAGCAGTACTTC. Translating gives CASSERQGEVEQYF.